The 7 T cell receptor beta chains below come from one sample, sequenced in a study of early T cells in non-severe SARS-CoV-2 infection. TCRdb analysed the 5' RACE reads with MiXCR anew, one entry per CDR3 protein. The table includes more than 65,000 distinct CDR3 sequences, more than 14% detected once. The material sequenced was whole blood, taken at baseline. Receptor source: an adult who was a healthcare worker with PCR-confirmed SARS-CoV-2 infection or an uninfected control (not recorded which).

The rearrangement links TRBV21-1 to TRBJ2-7; the D call in the table, TRBD1, was not verified against the DNA. TRBV21-1 is described as a pseudogene. The CDR3 contains 15 residues. CDR3 region: CAGNQTGTESYEQYF. CDR3 nucleotides: TGTGCCGGAAACCAAACCGGGACCGAATCCTACGAGCAGTACTTC.

This clonotype was detected a few times. This chain joins TRBV11-2 and TRBJ1-1; no clear D. Germline V gives CDR1 SGHAT, CDR2 FQNNGV. The V end was cut by 7 bases, the J end by 10 bases, with 13 bases between. The CDR3 covers 11 residues. The CDR3 coding sequence is TGTGCCAGCACCCCGAGAGGAGGAGCTTTCTTT. It is translated as CASTPRGGAFF.

The rearrangement uses TRBV5-1 and TRBJ2-1; D might be TRBD2 (7 bases). CDR1 is SGHRS and CDR2 is YFSETQ in the germline V gene. This CDR3 has 13 amino acids. V dropped 4 bases and J dropped 9 bases, with 14 bases sitting between them. The CDR3, as DNA: TGCGCCAGCAGCCCTGGCGGGGGCTTTGAGCAGTTCTTC. Its protein product is CASSPGGGFEQFF.

This clonotype has a handful of counts. CDR3 coding DNA: TGTGCCAGCAGCCCCCAGATCACCGGGGAGCTGTTTTTT. It yields the protein CASSPQITGELFF. The chain combines TRBV7-2 with TRBJ2-2; D not resolved. The V end lost 5 bases, the J end lost 4 bases, and 8 bases lay between the germline ends. Germline values: CDR1 SGHTA, CDR2 FQGNSA. The CDR3 extends over 13 amino acids.

This clonotype came up a few times. The V gene is TRBV20-1, the J gene TRBJ2-2; a possible D gene is TRBD2 (5 bases). The CDR3 has 14 amino acids. V was shortened by 5 bases and J by 7 bases, with 17 bases between the two germline ends. Per the germline V gene, CDR1 is DFQATT and CDR2 is SNEGSKA (reference sequence). This CDR3 is CSAPALVRNGELFF. The CDR3 nucleotides are TGCAGTGCTCCTGCACTAGTTAGGAACGGGGAGCTGTTTTTT.

This clonotype has a count of ten or more. Here the CDR3 reads CASTPQPAGITDTQYF. In DNA form, the CDR3 reads TGTGCCAGCACCCCCCAACCGGCAGGGATCACAGATACGCAGTATTTT. The V gene is TRBV4-2, the J gene TRBJ2-3, with D possibly matching TRBD1 (5 bases). Between the trimmed V and J ends, which lost 7 bases and 2 bases, there was a span of 19 bases. This CDR3 comprises 16 residues. Germline loops: CDR1 LGHNA, CDR2 YNFKEQ.

The chain is built from TRBV6-6 and TRBJ2-7; possibly TRBD2 for D (6 bases). This CDR3 is 14 amino acids long. V was clipped by 6 bases and J by 2 bases, with 14 bases between them. Germline V gives CDR1 MNHNY, CDR2 SVGAGI (reference sequence). The CDR3 sequence: CASRVSGAAYEQYF. The DNA for the CDR3 is TGTGCCAGCAGAGTTAGCGGTGCCGCCTACGAGCAGTACTTC.